This is a list of T cell receptor beta chains from one sample in a study of blood T cell repertoires in COVID-19. Libraries were prepared by immunoSEQ multiplex PCR; TCRdb keeps only in-frame clonotypes and omits some of them. The table lists roughly 250,000 clones, about nine tenths of them singletons. The sample taken for sequencing was peripheral blood. These receptors all come from a woman younger than 45 with COVID-19, enrolled during active disease. The CDR3 runs from the conserved cysteine through the conserved F or W. Fields, in order: CDR3 DNA, CDR3 protein, D gene, clone size, J gene, V gene. D genes are given only for firm matches. The size field is filled for only some rows; it gives once, few, many or a size class.

CDR3 DNA: TGTGCCAGCAGAGGAGGCCAAGGGGGCACCATATATTTT
CDR3 protein: CASRGGQGGTIYF
D gene: NA
clone size: NA
J gene: TRBJ1-3
V gene: TRBV9

CDR3 DNA: TGTGCCAGCAGCCCAGTTGGCCTCTCCTACGAGCAGTACTTC
CDR3 protein: CASSPVGLSYEQYF
D gene: NA
clone size: NA
J gene: TRBJ2-7
V gene: TRBV6-6

CDR3 DNA: TGTGCCAGCAGTGACCGCGACGGTCAGGGAGGCGAGCAGTACTTC
CDR3 protein: CASSDRDGQGGEQYF
D gene: NA
clone size: NA
J gene: TRBJ2-7
V gene: TRBV2

CDR3 DNA: TGTGCCAGCCTGGGGGGTATGGGCACTGAAGCTTTCTTT
CDR3 protein: CASLGGMGTEAFF
D gene: NA
clone size: NA
J gene: TRBJ1-1
V gene: TRBV27

CDR3 DNA: TGTGCCAGCGGTTCGACACAGGGGGCAGGTGAAAAACTGTTTTTT
CDR3 protein: CASGSTQGAGEKLFF
D gene: TRBD1
clone size: NA
J gene: TRBJ1-4
V gene: TRBV7-9

CDR3 DNA: TGTGCCAGCACCCCAGGCCGTAATGAAAAACTGTTTTTT
CDR3 protein: CASTPGRNEKLFF
D gene: NA
clone size: NA
J gene: TRBJ1-4
V gene: TRBV7-9

CDR3 DNA: TGTGCCAGTAGTATAACCAGAATGAACACTGAAGCTTTCTTT
CDR3 protein: CASSITRMNTEAFF
D gene: NA
clone size: NA
J gene: TRBJ1-1
V gene: TRBV19

CDR3 DNA: TGTGCCAGCAGGGACAGAGGACGGAGCAATCAGCCCCAGCATTTT
CDR3 protein: CASRDRGRSNQPQHF
D gene: NA
clone size: few
J gene: TRBJ1-5
V gene: TRBV5-8

CDR3 DNA: TGTGCCAGCAGCCCGGGGACTAGTCCCATTCAGTACTTC
CDR3 protein: CASSPGTSPIQYF
D gene: TRBD2
clone size: once
J gene: TRBJ2-4
V gene: TRBV7-8

CDR3 DNA: TGCAGCGCCTTGGGGACTCCCGACAGGGTTAACACCATATATTTT
CDR3 protein: CSALGTPDRVNTIYF
D gene: TRBD1
clone size: few
J gene: TRBJ1-3
V gene: TRBV29-1

CDR3 DNA: TGTGCCACCAGTGATCCAACTAGCGGGGGCGGTGAGCAGTTCTTC
CDR3 protein: CATSDPTSGGGEQFF
D gene: TRBD2
clone size: once
J gene: TRBJ2-1
V gene: TRBV24-1